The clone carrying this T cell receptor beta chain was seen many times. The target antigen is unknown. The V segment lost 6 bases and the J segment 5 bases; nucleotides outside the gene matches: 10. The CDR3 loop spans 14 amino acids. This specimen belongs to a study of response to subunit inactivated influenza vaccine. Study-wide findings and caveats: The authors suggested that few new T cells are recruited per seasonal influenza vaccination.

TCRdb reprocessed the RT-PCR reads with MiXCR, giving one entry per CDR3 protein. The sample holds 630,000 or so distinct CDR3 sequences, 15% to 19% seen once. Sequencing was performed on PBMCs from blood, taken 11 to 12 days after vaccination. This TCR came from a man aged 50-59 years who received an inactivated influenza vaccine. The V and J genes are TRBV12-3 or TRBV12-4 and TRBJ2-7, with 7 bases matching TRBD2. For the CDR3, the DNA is TGTGCCAGCAGCCTAATTGGGAGGGGCCACGAGCAGTACTTC. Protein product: CASSLIGRGHEQYF.